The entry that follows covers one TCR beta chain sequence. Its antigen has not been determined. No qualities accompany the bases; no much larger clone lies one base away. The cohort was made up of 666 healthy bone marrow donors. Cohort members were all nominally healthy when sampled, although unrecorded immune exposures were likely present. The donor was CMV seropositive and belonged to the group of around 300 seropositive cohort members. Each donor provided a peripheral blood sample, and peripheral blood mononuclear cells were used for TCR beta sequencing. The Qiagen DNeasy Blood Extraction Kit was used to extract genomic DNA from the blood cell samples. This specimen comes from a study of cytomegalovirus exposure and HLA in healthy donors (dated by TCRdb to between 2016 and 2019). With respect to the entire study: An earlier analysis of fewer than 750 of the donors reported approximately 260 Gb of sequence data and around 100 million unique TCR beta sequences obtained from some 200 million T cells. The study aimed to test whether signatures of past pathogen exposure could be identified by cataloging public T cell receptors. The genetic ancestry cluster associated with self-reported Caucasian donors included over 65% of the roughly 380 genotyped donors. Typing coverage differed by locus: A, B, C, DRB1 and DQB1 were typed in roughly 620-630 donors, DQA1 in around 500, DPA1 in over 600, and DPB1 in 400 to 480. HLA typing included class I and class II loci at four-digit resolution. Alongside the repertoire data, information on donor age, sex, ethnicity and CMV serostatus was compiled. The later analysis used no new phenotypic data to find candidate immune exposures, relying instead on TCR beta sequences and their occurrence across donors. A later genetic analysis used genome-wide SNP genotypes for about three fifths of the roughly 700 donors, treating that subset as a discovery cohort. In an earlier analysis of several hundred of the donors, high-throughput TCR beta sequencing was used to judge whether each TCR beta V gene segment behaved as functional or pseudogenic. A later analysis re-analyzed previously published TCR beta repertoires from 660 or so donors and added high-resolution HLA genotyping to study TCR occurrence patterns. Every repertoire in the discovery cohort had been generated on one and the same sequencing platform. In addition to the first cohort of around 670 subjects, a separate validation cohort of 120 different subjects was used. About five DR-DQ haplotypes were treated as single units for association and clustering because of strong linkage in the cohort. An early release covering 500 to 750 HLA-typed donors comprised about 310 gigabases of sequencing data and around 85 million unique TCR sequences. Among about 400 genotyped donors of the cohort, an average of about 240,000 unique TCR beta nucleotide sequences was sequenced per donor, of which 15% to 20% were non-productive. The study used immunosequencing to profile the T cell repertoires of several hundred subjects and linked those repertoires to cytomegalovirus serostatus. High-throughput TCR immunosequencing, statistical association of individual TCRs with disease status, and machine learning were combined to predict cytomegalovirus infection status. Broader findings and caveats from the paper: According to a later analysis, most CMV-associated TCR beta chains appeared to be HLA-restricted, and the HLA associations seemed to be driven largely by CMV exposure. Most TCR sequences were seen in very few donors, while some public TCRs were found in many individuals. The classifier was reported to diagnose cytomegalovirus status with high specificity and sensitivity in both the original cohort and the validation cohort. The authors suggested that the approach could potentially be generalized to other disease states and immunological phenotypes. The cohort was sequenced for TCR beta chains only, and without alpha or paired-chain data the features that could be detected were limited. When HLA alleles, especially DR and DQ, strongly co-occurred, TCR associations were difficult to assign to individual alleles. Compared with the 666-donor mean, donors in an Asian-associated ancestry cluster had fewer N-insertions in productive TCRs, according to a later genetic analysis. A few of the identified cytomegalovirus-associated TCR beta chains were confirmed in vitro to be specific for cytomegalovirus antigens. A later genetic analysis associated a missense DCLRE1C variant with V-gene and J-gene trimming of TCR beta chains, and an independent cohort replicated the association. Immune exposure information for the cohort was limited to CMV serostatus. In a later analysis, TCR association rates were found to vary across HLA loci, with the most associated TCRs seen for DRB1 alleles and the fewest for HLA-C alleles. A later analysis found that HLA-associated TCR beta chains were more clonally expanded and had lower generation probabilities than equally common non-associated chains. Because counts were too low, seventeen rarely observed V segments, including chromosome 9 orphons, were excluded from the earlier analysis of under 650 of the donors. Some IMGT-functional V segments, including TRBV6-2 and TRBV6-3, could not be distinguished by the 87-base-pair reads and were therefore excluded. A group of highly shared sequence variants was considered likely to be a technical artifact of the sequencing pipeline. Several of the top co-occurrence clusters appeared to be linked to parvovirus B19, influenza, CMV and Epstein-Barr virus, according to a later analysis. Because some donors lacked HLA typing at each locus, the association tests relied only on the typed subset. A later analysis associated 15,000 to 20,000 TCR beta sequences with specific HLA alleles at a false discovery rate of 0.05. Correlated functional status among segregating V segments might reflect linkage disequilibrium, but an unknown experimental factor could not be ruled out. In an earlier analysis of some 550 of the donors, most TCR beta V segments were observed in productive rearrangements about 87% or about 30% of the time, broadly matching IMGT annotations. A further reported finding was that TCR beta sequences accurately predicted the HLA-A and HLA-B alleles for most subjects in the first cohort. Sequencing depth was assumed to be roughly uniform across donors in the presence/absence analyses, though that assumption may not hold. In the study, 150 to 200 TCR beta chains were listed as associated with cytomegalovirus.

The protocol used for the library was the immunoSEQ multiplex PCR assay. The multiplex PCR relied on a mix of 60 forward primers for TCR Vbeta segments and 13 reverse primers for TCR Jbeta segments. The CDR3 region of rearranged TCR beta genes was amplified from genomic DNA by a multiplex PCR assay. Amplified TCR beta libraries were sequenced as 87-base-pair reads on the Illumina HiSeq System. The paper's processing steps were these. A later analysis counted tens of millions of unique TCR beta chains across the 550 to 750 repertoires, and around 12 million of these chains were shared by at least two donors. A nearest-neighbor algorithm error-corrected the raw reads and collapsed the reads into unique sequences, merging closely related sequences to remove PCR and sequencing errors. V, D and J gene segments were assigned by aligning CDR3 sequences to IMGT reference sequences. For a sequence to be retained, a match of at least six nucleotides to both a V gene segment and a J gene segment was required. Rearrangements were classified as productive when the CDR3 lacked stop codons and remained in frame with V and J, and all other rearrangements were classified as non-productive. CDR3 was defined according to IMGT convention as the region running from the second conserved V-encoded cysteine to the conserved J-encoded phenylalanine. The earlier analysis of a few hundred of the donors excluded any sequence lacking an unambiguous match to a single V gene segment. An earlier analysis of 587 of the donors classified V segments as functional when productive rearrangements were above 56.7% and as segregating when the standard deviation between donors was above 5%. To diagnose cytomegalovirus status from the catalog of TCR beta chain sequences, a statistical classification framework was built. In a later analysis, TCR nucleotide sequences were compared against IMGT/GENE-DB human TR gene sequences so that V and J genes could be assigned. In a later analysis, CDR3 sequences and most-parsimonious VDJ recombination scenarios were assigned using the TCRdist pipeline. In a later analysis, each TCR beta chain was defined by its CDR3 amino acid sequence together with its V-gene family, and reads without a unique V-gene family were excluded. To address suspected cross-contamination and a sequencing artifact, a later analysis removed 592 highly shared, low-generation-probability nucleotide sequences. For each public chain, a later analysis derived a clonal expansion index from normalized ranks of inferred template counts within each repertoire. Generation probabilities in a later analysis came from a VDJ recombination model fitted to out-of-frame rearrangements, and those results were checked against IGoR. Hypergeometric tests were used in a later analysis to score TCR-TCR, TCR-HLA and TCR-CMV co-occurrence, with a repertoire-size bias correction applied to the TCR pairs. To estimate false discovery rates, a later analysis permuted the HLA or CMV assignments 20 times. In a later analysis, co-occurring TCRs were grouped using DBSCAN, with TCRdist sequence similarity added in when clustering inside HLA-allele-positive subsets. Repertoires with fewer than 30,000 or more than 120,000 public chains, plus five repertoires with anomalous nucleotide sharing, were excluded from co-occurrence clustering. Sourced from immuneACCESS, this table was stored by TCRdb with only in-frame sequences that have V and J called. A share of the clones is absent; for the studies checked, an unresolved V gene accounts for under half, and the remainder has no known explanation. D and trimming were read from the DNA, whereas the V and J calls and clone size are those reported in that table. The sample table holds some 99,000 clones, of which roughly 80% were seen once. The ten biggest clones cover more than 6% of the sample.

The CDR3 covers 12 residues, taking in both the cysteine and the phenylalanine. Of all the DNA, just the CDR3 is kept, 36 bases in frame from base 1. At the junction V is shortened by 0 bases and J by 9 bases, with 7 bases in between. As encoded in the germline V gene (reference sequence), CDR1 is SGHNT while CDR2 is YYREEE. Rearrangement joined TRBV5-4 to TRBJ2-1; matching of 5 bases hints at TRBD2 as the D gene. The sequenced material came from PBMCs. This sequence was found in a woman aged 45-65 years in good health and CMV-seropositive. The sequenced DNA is TGTGCCAGCAGCTTGGCGGGGTTTGAGCAGTTCTTC. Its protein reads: CASSLAGFEQFF. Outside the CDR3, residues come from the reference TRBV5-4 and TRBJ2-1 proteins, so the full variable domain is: ETGVTQSPTHLIKTRGQQVTLRCSSQSGHNTVSWYQQALGQGPQFIFQYYREEENGRGNFPPRFSGLQFPNYSSELNVNALELDDSALYLCASSLAGFEQFFGPGTRLTVL.